This entry lists 8 T cell receptor beta chains sequenced from one sample in a study of blood T cells in healthy people across ages. The use of a sample-barcoded 5' primer and a J-beta primer mix characterized a second PCR of roughly 7 to 11 cycles. TCRdb re-called the 5' RACE reads through MiXCR, storing one row per CDR3 protein. This sample has 750,000 to 950,000 distinct CDR3 sequences, with roughly 25% found just once. These sequences were also reported in another study, on T cells of mothers and their children.

The specimen was blood. These receptors were obtained from a boy aged 5-17 years in good health.

This clonotype was seen only a few times. This chain links TRBV10-3 with TRBJ1-2; 8 nucleotides line up with TRBD1. The CDR3 runs to 12 residues. CDR1 is ENHRY and CDR2 is SYGVKD in the germline V gene. With V trimmed by 8 bases and J by 8 bases, 7 bases remained unmatched. The CDR3 reads CAISTGTGGYTF. The CDR3, as DNA: TGTGCCATCTCGACCGGGACAGGCGGCTACACCTTC.

CDR3 residues: CATTGTGTGTEAFF. The DNA for the CDR3 is TGTGCCACCACCGGGACAGGGACGGGCACTGAAGCTTTCTTT. V usage is TRBV15 and J usage is TRBJ1-1, with TRBD1 identical over 9 bases. Germline lookup yields CDR1 LNHNV and CDR2 YYDKDF (reference sequence). The trim removed 7 bases at V and 4 bases at J, leaving 7 bases unmatched. This CDR3 is built from 14 residues.

The gene calls are TRBV7-3 and TRBJ2-3; D is unresolved. The V end was cut by 6 bases, the J end by 0 bases, with 10 bases between. The germline gives CDR1 SGHTA, CDR2 FQGTGA. The CDR3 sequence is 14 residues long. The CDR3 DNA reads TGTGCCAGCAGGGCCAACTATAGCACAGATACGCAGTATTTT. It is translated as CASRANYSTDTQYF.

This clonotype showed up just a few times. The V gene is TRBV7-3, the J gene TRBJ2-2, with D possibly matching TRBD1 (6 bases). Looked up from germline, CDR1 is SGHTA and CDR2 is FQGTGA. The CDR3 extends over 11 amino acids. V shed 7 bases and J shed 6 bases, with 6 bases lying between them. The CDR3 coding sequence is TGTGCCAGCAAGGGGGCCGGGGAGCTGTTTTTT. Translated: CASKGAGELFF. Variable domain in full (rest from reference TRBV7-3 and TRBJ2-2): GAGVSQTPSNKVTEKGKYVELRCDPISGHTALYWYRQSLGQGPEFLIYFQGTGAADDSGLPNDRFFAVRPEGSVSTLKIQRTERGDSAVYLCASKGAGELFFGEGSRLTVL.

This clonotype was seen a few times. The chain employs TRBV6-5 and TRBJ1-2, with 9 bases identical to TRBD1. Trimming removed 0 bases from V and 8 bases from J; junction bases left unmatched: 4. The CDR3 has 14 residues. CDR1 MNHEY and CDR2 SVGAGI come from the germline V gene. The DNA of the CDR3 is TGTGCCAGCAGTTACTCAGACAGGGGGGGCGGCTACACCTTC. This encodes CASSYSDRGGGYTF.

The chain has TRBV3-1 and TRBJ1-3; TRBD1 matches at 9 bases. The germline V gene encodes CDR1 LGHDT and CDR2 YNNKEL (reference sequence). With V trimmed by 4 bases and J by 9 bases, 7 bases remained unmatched. This CDR3 contains 14 residues. CDR3 in amino acids: CASSPGTGIGTIYF. The CDR3 DNA reads as TGTGCCAGCAGCCCCGGGACAGGGATCGGCACCATATATTTT.

The rearrangement joins TRBV28 to TRBJ1-2; 11 bases map to TRBD1. V gave up 6 bases and J gave up 6 bases; unmatched junction bases: 12. In germline, CDR1 is MDHEN, CDR2 SYDVKM. The CDR3 spans 16 residues. CDR3 region: CASSPWRDRGFNGYTF. As DNA, the CDR3 is TGTGCCAGCAGCCCCTGGCGGGACAGGGGGTTCAATGGCTACACCTTC.

This clonotype was counted only a few times. The rearrangement uses TRBV9 and TRBJ2-1; 12 bases agree with TRBD2. In germline, CDR1 is SGDLS, CDR2 YYNGEE. The CDR3 contains 16 residues. V was pared by 4 bases and J by 6 bases, with 8 bases of the junction left unmatched. The CDR3 sequence: CASSPLGLAGTNEQFF. In DNA form, the CDR3 reads TGTGCCAGCAGCCCCCTGGGACTAGCGGGCACCAATGAGCAGTTCTTC.